This TCR beta chain stems from a study of shared clonotypes between healthy human individuals. Sequencing was performed with immunoSEQ multiplex PCR; in TCRdb, only in-frame clones are kept and a portion is missing. The profile shows about 1,800,000 clones, about 94% of them singletons. The CDR3 contains 18 residues. Germline CDR1 SGHRS, CDR2 YFSETQ. V trimming: 4 bases; J trimming: 2 bases; junction bases outside the gene matches: 11. The naive CD8 fraction comprised CD45RO-negative cells positively selected for CCR7 and excluded terminally differentiated effector memory CD45RA+ cells. The material sequenced was naive CD8+ T cells sorted from blood. The chain has TRBV5-1 and TRBJ2-6; 8 nucleotides match TRBD1. The TCR was taken from a man younger than 30 in good health. The CDR3 loop reads CASSLSVDRATGANVLTF. CDR3 in DNA: TGCGCCAGCAGCCTTTCGGTGGACAGGGCCACTGGGGCCAACGTCCTGACTTTC.